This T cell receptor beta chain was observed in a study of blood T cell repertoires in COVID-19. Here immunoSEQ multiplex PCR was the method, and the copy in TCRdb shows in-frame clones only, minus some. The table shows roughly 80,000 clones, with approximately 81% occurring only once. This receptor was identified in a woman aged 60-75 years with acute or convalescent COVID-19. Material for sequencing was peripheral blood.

CDR3 nucleotide sequence: TGCGCCAGCAGCCAAGACTTTCCGGGACAGCGTATCCTTAACTATGGCTACACCTTC. This encodes CASSQDFPGQRILNYGYTF. The rearrangement joins TRBV4-3 to TRBJ1-2; 7 bases are shared with TRBD1. V lost 0 bases and J lost 1; bases outside the gene matches: 14. Germline CDR1 reads LGHNA; CDR2 reads YSLEER. The CDR3 extends over 19 amino acids.